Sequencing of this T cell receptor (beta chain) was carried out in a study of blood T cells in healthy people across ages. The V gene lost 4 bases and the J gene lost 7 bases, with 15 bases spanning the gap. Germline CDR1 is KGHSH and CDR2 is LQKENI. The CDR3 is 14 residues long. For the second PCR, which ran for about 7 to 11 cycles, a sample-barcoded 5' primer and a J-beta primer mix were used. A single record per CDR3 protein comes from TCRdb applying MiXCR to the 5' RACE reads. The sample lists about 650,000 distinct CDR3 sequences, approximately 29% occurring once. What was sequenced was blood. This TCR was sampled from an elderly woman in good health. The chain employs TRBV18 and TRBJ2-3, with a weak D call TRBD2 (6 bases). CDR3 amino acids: CASSRDSGRHTQYF. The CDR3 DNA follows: TGTGCCAGCTCACGGGACTCAGGGCGGCATACGCAGTATTTT.